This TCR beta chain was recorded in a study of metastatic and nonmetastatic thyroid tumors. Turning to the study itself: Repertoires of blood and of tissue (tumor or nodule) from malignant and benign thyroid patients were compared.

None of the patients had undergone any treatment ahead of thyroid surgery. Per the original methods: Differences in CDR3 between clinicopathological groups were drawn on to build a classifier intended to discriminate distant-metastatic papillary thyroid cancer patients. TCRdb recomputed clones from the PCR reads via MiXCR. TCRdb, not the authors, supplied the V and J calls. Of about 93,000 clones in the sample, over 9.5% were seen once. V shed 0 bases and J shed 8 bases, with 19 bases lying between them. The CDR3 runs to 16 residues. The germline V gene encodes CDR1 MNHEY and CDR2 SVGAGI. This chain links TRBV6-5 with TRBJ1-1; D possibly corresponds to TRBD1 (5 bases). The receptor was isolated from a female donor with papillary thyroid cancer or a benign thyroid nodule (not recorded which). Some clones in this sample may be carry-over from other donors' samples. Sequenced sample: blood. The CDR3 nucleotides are TGTGCCAGCAGTTACTCGTCGGGGGTGCAGAATTTAGAAGCTTTCTTT. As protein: CASSYSSGVQNLEAFF.